This T cell receptor (beta chain) was identified during a study of tumor-infiltrating lymphocytes in localized non-small cell lung cancer. For this clone: Its antigen is still unknown.

TCRdb's table, derived via immunoSEQ multiplex PCR, lists solely in-frame clones and lacks some. The top ten hold roughly 4.5% of the sample, which has approximately 13,000 clones, roughly 70% seen once. Study-wide findings and caveats: Different pieces of the same tissue went to different assays, confounding technical variation with intratumor heterogeneity.

Trimming removed 1 base at V and 6 bases at J, with 22 bases between. The CDR3 consists of 18 residues. Germline V gene data show CDR1 as SGHTA and CDR2 as FQGNSA. The sequencing sample was made of lung tumor tissue. The TCR was taken from a human donor with non-small cell lung cancer. V gene TRBV7-2 combines with J gene TRBJ1-5; no clear D. This chain's CDR3 is CASSLGVRGFGGSQPQHF. CDR3 nucleotide sequence: TGTGCCAGCAGCTTAGGGGTTCGGGGATTCGGAGGGTCTCAGCCCCAGCATTTT.